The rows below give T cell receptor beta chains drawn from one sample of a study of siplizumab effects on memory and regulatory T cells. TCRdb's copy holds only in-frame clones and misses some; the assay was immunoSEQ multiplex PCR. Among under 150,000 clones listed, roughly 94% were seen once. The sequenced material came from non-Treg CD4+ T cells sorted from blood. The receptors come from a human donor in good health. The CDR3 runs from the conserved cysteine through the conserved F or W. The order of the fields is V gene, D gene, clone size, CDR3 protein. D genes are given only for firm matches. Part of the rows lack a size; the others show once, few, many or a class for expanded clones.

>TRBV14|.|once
CASSFSGANVLTF
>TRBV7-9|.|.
CASSPPTGENGYTF
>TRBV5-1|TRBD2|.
CASSLDASGRDNEQFF
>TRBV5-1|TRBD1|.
CASSLDRGNYYGYTF
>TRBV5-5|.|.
CASSSGRGSRTEAFF
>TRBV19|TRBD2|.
CASKIRTSGGVEQFF
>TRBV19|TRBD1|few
CASTGQGGYGYTF
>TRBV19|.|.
CASSMAQSYEQYF
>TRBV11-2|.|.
CASSFGGVSYNEQFF
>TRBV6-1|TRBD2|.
CASSEFSSGRYNEQFF
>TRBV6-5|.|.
CASSGLGGTGYGYTF
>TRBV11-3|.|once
CASSLEWGNGYEQYF
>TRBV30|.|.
CAWSGGQQETQYF
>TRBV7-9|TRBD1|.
CASSLGQGETEAFF
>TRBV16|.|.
CASSPIRDNMNNEQFF
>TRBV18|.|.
CASSPPLGNGYTF
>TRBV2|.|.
CASSDRGRQHF
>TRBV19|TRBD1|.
CASRESDRVPEAFF
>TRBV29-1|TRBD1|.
CSVVTGGRETQYF
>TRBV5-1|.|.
CASSWPREDLGRETQYF
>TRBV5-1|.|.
CASSLAGTHTEAFF
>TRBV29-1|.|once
CSVVGGDGTDTQYF
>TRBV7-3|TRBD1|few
CASRRQGDTEAFF
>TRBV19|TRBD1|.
CASSRTGSSYEQYF
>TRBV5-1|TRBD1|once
CASSLGTGNGNGYTF